Each of the 11 T cell receptor beta chains below was sequenced from the same sample in a study of T cells in Graves' hyperthyroidism and ophthalmopathy (dated by TCRdb to about 2019). Receptors were amplified or captured by multiplex PCR. TCRdb names Illumina HiSeq 2000 as the instrument used. The TCR beta CDR3 regions were amplified from RNA transcripts. For the first round of RT-PCR on the TCR CDR3, the HTBI primer set was used together with the Qiagen OneStep RT-PCR kit. In TCRdb, the public reads were trimmed at Q25 with fastp and aligned with MiXCR, with productive beta chains retained. Records with the same CDR3 protein are collapsed into one entry carrying the most frequent genes and DNA. For this sample there are roughly 300,000 distinct CDR3 sequences; around 14% appear just once. The ten largest account for approximately 23% of the sample. The sequencing input was blood. These receptors were collected from a woman aged 25 to 39 with Graves' hyperthyroidism.

CDR3 loop: CASSVSFPGPYPSSSYNEQFF. The DNA of the CDR3 is TGTGCCAGCAGCGTCTCATTCCCGGGCCCCTACCCCTCAAGCTCCTACAATGAGCAGTTCTTC. The J gene is TRBJ2-1, the V gene TRBV9; the D is unclear. CDR3 length equals 21 residues. Germline lookup yields CDR1 SGDLS and CDR2 YYNGEE. V dropped 2 bases and J dropped 0 bases, with 27 bases sitting between them. The complete variable domain, with remaining parts taken from reference TRBV9 and TRBJ2-1, reads DSGVTQTPKHLITATGQRVTLRCSPRSGDLSVYWYQQSLDQGLQFLIQYYNGEERAKGNILERFSAQQFPDLHSELNLSSLELGDSALYFCASSVSFPGPYPSSSYNEQFFGPGTRLTVL.

The chain recombines TRBV7-3 with TRBJ2-6; D is possibly TRBD2 (6 bases). This CDR3 region has 16 residues. Per germline, CDR1 SGHTA and CDR2 FQGTGA. The V and J ends lost 5 bases and 4 bases respectively, with 15 bases between them. Here the CDR3 DNA reads TGTGCCAGCAGCCGATTCGCGGGGACCGGGGCCAACGTCCTGACTTTC. This sequence encodes CASSRFAGTGANVLTF.

The chain employs TRBV4-1 and TRBJ1-6; D not resolved. CDR1 is MGHRA, CDR2 YSYEKL, per germline. V lost 3 bases and J 8 bases, leaving 17 bases between the germline ends. This CDR3 has 16 amino acids. The CDR3 protein is CASSQILSLEDSPLHF. In DNA form, the CDR3 reads TGCGCCAGCAGCCAGATTCTGTCCTTAGAGGATTCACCCCTCCACTTT.

This clonotype came up a few times. The limits of the CDR3 on the DNA are not certain, so only TCRdb's listed CDR3 is given. This rearrangement joins TRBV12-3 or TRBV12-4 to TRBJ2-2; TRBD1 was called by the table and not checked on the DNA. A total of 17 residues make up the CDR3, ends included. CDR3 protein: CASNFALGTANTGEQFF.

This clonotype was counted ten times or more. This chain joins TRBV28 and TRBJ1-2; 7 bases are shared with TRBD1. This CDR3 has 14 residues. With V trimmed by 4 bases and J by 4 bases, 6 bases remained unmatched. Germline V lookup: CDR1 MDHEN, CDR2 SYDVKM. CDR3 sequence (DNA): TGTGCCAGCAGTTCACCCGGGACAGTCTATGGCTACACCTTC. This sequence encodes CASSSPGTVYGYTF.

In this sample, this clonotype turned up many times. V gene TRBV11-2 combines with J gene TRBJ2-2; D is possibly TRBD2 (5 bases). Deletions cut 3 bases from V and 0 bases from J, with 8 bases between. This CDR3 has 15 residues. The V gene's germline CDR1 is SGHAT and CDR2 FQNNGV. DNA of the CDR3: TGTGCCAGCAGCTTCCGGGATACGAACACCGGGGAGCTGTTTTTT. Protein: CASSFRDTNTGELFF. The entire variable domain, with the rest obtained from reference TRBV11-2 and TRBJ2-2, is as follows: EAGVAQSPRYKIIEKRQSVAFWCNPISGHATLYWYQQILGQGPKLLIQFQNNGVVDDSQLPKDRFSAERLKGVDSTLKIQPAKLEDSAVYLCASSFRDTNTGELFFGEGSRLTVL.

With regard to this clonotype: This may arise from a read error, as a much more abundant clone is one base away. This chain connects TRBV9 to TRBJ2-7, with TRBD1 matching over 9 bases. Trimming took 0 bases from V and 6 from J; bases not matched to a gene: 4. There are 14 residues in the CDR3. Looked up from germline, CDR1 is SGDLS and CDR2 is YYNGEE. The CDR3 nucleotides read TGTGCCAGCAGCGTAGAGGGACAGGGTCCCGAGCAGTACTTC. It encodes CASSVEGQGPEQYF.

This chain connects TRBV11-2 to TRBJ2-1; 10 nucleotides align to TRBD2. V shed 7 bases and J 7 bases; nucleotides not matched to a gene: 13. This CDR3 contains 16 residues. In germline, CDR1 is SGHAT, CDR2 FQNNGV. CDR3 loop: CASNRLSGRPGNEQFF. In nucleotides, the CDR3 is TGTGCCAGCAACCGCCTTAGCGGGAGGCCGGGGAATGAGCAGTTCTTC.

This chain joins TRBV4-2 and TRBJ1-5; D call uncertain. V was cut by 4 bases and J by 4 bases, with 11 bases left in between. This CDR3 is 14 amino acids long. Germline values: CDR1 LGHNA, CDR2 YNFKEQ. The CDR3 loop is CASSPRSQNQPQHF. CDR3 nucleotides: TGTGCCAGCAGCCCCCGGTCACAGAATCAGCCCCAGCATTTT.

In its sample, this clonotype was seen many times. The CDR3 sequence: CASSLGRYNTEAFF. DNA for the CDR3: TGTGCCAGCAGCCTCGGACGGTACAACACTGAAGCTTTCTTT. The chain is built from TRBV13 and TRBJ1-1; D gene unclear. Trimming shortened V by 5 bases and J by 2 bases, and 12 bases separated the two germline ends. Per the germline V gene, CDR1 is PRHDT and CDR2 is FYEKMQ (reference sequence). The length of the CDR3 is 14 residues.

The genes are TRBV6-6 and TRBJ2-7; maybe TRBD1 (5 bases). The CDR3 loop spans 16 amino acids. Germline lookup yields CDR1 MNHNY and CDR2 SVGAGI (reference sequence). V shed 0 bases and J shed 2 bases, with 14 bases lying between them. The CDR3 reads CASSYSSFRGTYEQYF. CDR3 nucleotide sequence: TGTGCCAGCAGTTACTCTTCCTTTAGGGGCACCTACGAGCAGTACTTC.